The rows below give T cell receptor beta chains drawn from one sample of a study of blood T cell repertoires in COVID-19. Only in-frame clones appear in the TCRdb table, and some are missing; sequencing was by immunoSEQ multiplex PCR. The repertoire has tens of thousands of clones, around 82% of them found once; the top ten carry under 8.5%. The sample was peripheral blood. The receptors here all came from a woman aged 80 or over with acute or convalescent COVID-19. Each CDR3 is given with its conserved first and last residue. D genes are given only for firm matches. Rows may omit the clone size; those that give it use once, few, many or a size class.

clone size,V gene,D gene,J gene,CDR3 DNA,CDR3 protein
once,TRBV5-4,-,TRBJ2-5,TGTGCCAGCAGCTTGCGGGACACCATCCAAGAGACCCAGTACTTC,CASSLRDTIQETQYF
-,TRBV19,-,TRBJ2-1,TGTGCCAGTAGTAGAAACTTCCTCGGGTCAGAAAAGTACAATGAGCAGTTCTTC,CASSRNFLGSEKYNEQFF
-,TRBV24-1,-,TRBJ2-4,TGTGCCACCAGTGATTGGTCGATGGAGGAAAACATTCAGTACTTC,CATSDWSMEENIQYF
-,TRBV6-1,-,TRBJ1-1,TGTGCCAGCAGTGCCTTTACGGGACAACAGAACACTGAAGCTTTCTTT,CASSAFTGQQNTEAFF
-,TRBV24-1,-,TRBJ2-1,TGTGCCACCAGTGGCGGGGTAATGACGTATGAGCAGTTCTTC,CATSGGVMTYEQFF
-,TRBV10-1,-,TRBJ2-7,TGCGCCAGCAGCGGGGGAACCTACGAGCAGTACTTC,CASSGGTYEQYF
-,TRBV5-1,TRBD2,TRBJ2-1,TGCGCCAGCGGGGTAGTAGCGGGTCCAACTGACAATGAGCAGTTCTTC,CASGVVAGPTDNEQFF
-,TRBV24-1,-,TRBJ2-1,TGTGCCACCAGACTCGCCCAGGCCTACAATGAGCAGTTCTTC,CATRLAQAYNEQFF
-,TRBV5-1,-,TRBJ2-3,TGCGCCAGCAGCTTGGGTACTAGTGTTACAGATACGCAGTATTTT,CASSLGTSVTDTQYF
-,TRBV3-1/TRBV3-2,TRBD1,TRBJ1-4,TGTGCCAGCAGCCAACAGGGGGAACATGAAAAACTGTTTTTT,CASSQQGEHEKLFF
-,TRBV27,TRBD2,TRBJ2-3,TGTGCCAGCAGCTCCCTAGCGGGGGGGCCTCAAGATACGCAGTATTTT,CASSSLAGGPQDTQYF
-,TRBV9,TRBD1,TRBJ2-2,TGTGCCAGCAGCGTAGCTTTGTCAGGGGGCACCGGGGAGCTGTTTTTT,CASSVALSGGTGELFF
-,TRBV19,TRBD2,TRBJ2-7,TGTGCCAGTAGAAAGGAGGGGACTAGCGGCTACGAGCAGTACTTC,CASRKEGTSGYEQYF
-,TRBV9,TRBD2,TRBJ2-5,TGTGCCAGCAGCGTAGCGGGACTAGCGGGGGGACTTCAAGAGACCCAGTACTTC,CASSVAGLAGGLQETQYF
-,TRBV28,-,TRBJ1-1,TGTGCCAGCAGCTTCACTACAGGGCCCACTCAAAACACTGAAGCTTTCTTT,CASSFTTGPTQNTEAFF
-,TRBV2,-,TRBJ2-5,TGTGCCATCTCGACAGATTGGGGGACCCAGTACTTC,CAISTDWGTQYF
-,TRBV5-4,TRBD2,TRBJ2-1,TGTGCCAGCAGCCAGTCAGCGGGAGATTACAATGAGCAGTTCTTC,CASSQSAGDYNEQFF
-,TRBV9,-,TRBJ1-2,TGTGCCAGCAGCGTACCCGTCGGTGGGGGACTCTCTGGCTACACCTTC,CASSVPVGGGLSGYTF
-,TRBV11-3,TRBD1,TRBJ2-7,TGTGCCAGCAGCCCGACAGGGGGTGGCTACGAGCAGTACTTC,CASSPTGGGYEQYF
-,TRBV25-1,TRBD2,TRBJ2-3,TGTGCCAGCAGTGCGGGAGGCCCGACAGATACGCAGTATTTT,CASSAGGPTDTQYF
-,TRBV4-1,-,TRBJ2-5,TGCGCCAGCAGCCGCGATAAGACCCAGTACTTC,CASSRDKTQYF
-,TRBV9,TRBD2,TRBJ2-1,TGTGCCAGCAGCCCAAGCGGGAGCTCCTACAATGAGCAGTTCTTC,CASSPSGSSYNEQFF
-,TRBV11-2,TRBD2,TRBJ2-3,TGTGCCAGCAGCTCCCGACCGGCGGGGGGGCGCACAGATACGCAGTATTTT,CASSSRPAGGRTDTQYF
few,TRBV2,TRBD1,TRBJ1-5,TGTGCCAGCAGTGAAATTGGACAGGGCGGTCAGCCCCAGCATTTT,CASSEIGQGGQPQHF
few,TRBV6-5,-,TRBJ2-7,TGTGCCAGCAAATTAGCGCCCACGCCTTCCGACGAGCAGTACTTC,CASKLAPTPSDEQYF